This T cell receptor beta chain was identified during a study of T cells in Graves' hyperthyroidism and ophthalmopathy. Study overall: Any treatment followed the collection of peripheral blood at initial diagnosis. Study-level findings and limits: Most thyroid clonotypes that were expanded above 0.001 also turned up in blood. Ophthalmopathy and stable hyperthyroidism were separated by a 13 V-J model.

Details on this clonotype: Its antigen is currently unknown.

For ophthalmopathy patients, the Clinical Activity Score was at least 3 and the NOSPECS grade at least 4; duration was under 3 months. Amplified regions were TCR beta CDR3 sequences from RNA transcripts. RT-PCR in the first round (using the HTBI primer set) targeted the TCR CDR3. TCRdb analysed the multiplex PCR reads with MiXCR anew, one entry per CDR3 protein. The sample carries around 600,000 distinct CDR3 sequences, 14% recorded once. CDR1 and CDR2 from the germline V gene are SGDLS and YYNGEE. There are 14 residues in the CDR3. V was clipped by 3 bases and J by 3 bases, with 10 bases between them.

This TCR was sampled from a woman between 45 and 65 years old with Graves' ophthalmopathy. Sequencing input: blood. V gene TRBV9 combines with J gene TRBJ1-5; D is possibly TRBD1 (5 bases). CDR3: CASSGDSDNQPQHF. In nucleotides, the CDR3 is TGTGCCAGCAGCGGCGACAGCGACAATCAGCCCCAGCATTTT.